This entry features one TCR beta chain sequence. Its antigen is still unknown. This sample was taken from a study of circulating and synovial CD4+ cells in juvenile arthritis. General study results and limits: CPL versus bulk CD4 samples: T cell genome counts differed by at least an order of magnitude. Some such blood samples were as oligoclonal as synovium.

Generated by immunoSEQ multiplex PCR, the TCRdb table keeps only in-frame clones and is missing some. The sample lists tens of thousands of clones, over 90% occurring once. V dropped 7 bases and J dropped 5 bases, with 14 bases sitting between them. CDR1 and CDR2 from the germline V gene are MNHNS and SASEGT. The CDR3 loop spans 13 amino acids. The sequence was obtained from a human donor with juvenile idiopathic arthritis. The V gene is TRBV6-1, the J gene TRBJ2-5, with D possibly TRBD2 on 7 matching bases. Material for sequencing was CD4+ T cells from blood. The CDR3 reads CASIEGGMETQYF. CDR3 nucleotide sequence: TGTGCCAGCATTGAGGGGGGGATGGAGACCCAGTACTTC.